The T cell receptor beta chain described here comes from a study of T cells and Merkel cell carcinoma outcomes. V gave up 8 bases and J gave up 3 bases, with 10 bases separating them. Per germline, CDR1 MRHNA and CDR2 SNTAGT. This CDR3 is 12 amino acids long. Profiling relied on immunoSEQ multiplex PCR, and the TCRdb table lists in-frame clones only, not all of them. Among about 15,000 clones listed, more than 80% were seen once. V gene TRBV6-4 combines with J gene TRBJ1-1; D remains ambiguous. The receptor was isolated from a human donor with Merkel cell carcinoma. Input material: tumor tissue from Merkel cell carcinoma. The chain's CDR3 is CASPLKDTEAFF. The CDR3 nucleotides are TGTGCCAGCCCCCTCAAGGACACTGAAGCTTTCTTT.